Listed below are T cell receptor beta chains from one sample, sequenced in a study of cytomegalovirus exposure and HLA in healthy donors. TCRdb keeps only in-frame clones here, not all; method: immunoSEQ multiplex PCR. The profile shows over 200,000 clones, 90% of them singletons. The specimen was PBMCs. Receptors originate from a woman in her 30s in good health and CMV-seronegative. Both conserved end residues are part of each CDR3. A D gene is named only where the DNA matches it firmly.

d_gene,j_gene,v_gene,CDR3aa
TRBD2,TRBJ2-1,TRBV13,CASSLTSGRAYNEQFF
-,TRBJ2-1,TRBV2,CASSEARWEVEIKSEQFF
TRBD1,TRBJ2-7,TRBV11-2,CASSPMTGVYEQYF
-,TRBJ2-1,TRBV5-6,CASSLGRVRFF
-,TRBJ1-2,TRBV30,CACIPGPLLSGYGYTF
-,TRBJ2-1,TRBV6-4,CASSEVFRVSYNEQFF
TRBD1,TRBJ2-7,TRBV15,CATGDRGMREQYF
TRBD1,TRBJ1-2,TRBV13,CASSSTGTNFPNYGYTF
-,TRBJ2-1,TRBV11-1,CASSLISGNEQFF
-,TRBJ2-3,TRBV27,CASSLSIEEGTDTQYF
-,TRBJ2-1,TRBV4-3,CASSQDYSYNEQFF
-,TRBJ1-2,TRBV27,CASRSREGEGNYGYTF
-,TRBJ1-1,TRBV19,CASTLGGTEAFF
-,TRBJ2-7,TRBV10-2,CASSAVYEQYF
-,TRBJ2-5,TRBV19,CASSPRGDVNGETQYF
-,TRBJ2-1,TRBV7-3,CASSSYSGNEQFF
TRBD1,TRBJ1-5,TRBV30,CAWGQGQPQHF
TRBD1,TRBJ1-3,TRBV5-1,CASSLELGGAGNTIYF
-,TRBJ2-7,TRBV28,CASSNYEQYF
-,TRBJ2-5,TRBV7-9,CASSPHGETQYF
-,TRBJ1-2,TRBV28,CASRQLGGGYTF
TRBD1,TRBJ2-7,TRBV29-1,CSVGGGQGPHEQYF
-,TRBJ1-4,TRBV7-2,CASSPIGGNEKLFF
-,TRBJ2-1,TRBV6-5,CASSYTNSFEQFF
TRBD2,TRBJ2-5,TRBV2,CASRVLAGTGETQYF
TRBD2,TRBJ2-3,TRBV27,CASSLYLAGATDTQYF
-,TRBJ1-1,TRBV27,CASSRQDMNTEAFF
TRBD2,TRBJ2-3,TRBV28,CASPPGGTHFLTDTQYF
TRBD1,TRBJ2-7,TRBV10-3,CAISAGGQGHEQYF
TRBD1,TRBJ1-2,TRBV27,CASSFGQGYGYTF
TRBD1,TRBJ1-5,TRBV10-3,CAISESGQISNQPQHF
-,TRBJ2-1,TRBV28,CASSLPAEYNEQFF
-,TRBJ2-1,TRBV10-3,CAISAHNEQFF
TRBD1,TRBJ2-3,TRBV28,CASSVTDRGTDTQYF
-,TRBJ1-5,TRBV6-5,CASSATGNQPQHF
-,TRBJ2-5,TRBV2,CASRGQGETQYF